The TCR beta chain described here comes from a study of graft-versus-host responses after intestinal transplantation. About the study: Anti-thymocyte globulin was used for induction in all recipients, who then took tacrolimus and steroids for approximately 3 years. Findings of the study overall: Clonal ratios of graft-versus-host to host-versus-graft in allografts were high for patients exhibiting graft-donor T cell macrochimerism.

Sequenced by immunoSEQ multiplex PCR; TCRdb stores in-frame clones only, minus some. Of under 95,000 clones listed, more than 80% are singletons. The CDR3 sequence is 17 residues long. Germline V lookup: CDR1 ENHRY, CDR2 SYGVKD. Trimming took 0 bases from V and 2 from J, leaving 16 bases between them. A word on this clone: Its antigen remains unidentified.

The genes are TRBV10-3 and TRBJ1-2; D uncertain. Sequencing was performed on unstimulated CD8+ T cells sorted from spleen or lymph node cells, taken before intestinal transplant. The clonotype was recovered from a human donor who received an intestinal transplant. CDR3 DNA: TGTGCCATCAGTGAGTCGCTTACAGTCGCTCTAAACTATGGCTACACCTTC. Amino acid sequence: CAISESLTVALNYGYTF.